The rows below give T cell receptor beta chains drawn from one sample of a study of T-cell memory formation after mild COVID-19. TCRdb itself ran the 5' RACE reads through MiXCR, one entry per CDR3 protein. The sample includes 250,000 to 300,000 distinct CDR3 sequences, around 15% of them seen just once. What was sequenced was PBMCs or a T cell subset sorted from them (not recorded which). These receptor sequences come from a man between 18 and 29 years old who had mild COVID-19 (a few samples of this study predate the infection). Cell type and time point are not known. Each CDR3 is given with its conserved first and last residue. The D gene is left open where the match is weak. Some rows have no size entry. The others give once, few or many, or a class for an expanded clone.

D,length,V,J,size,CDR3,DNA
TRBD2,14,TRBV12-3/TRBV12-4,TRBJ2-7,-,CASKGSGTSYEQYF,TGTGCCAGCAAGGGGAGCGGGACTTCCTACGAGCAGTACTTC
TRBD2,16,TRBV4-3,TRBJ2-7,-,CASSWFSGGLAYEQYF,TGCGCCAGCAGTTGGTTTAGCGGGGGGTTAGCCTACGAGCAGTACTTC
TRBD1,14,TRBV5-1,TRBJ2-7,few,CASMPGQGIDEQYF,TGCGCCAGCATGCCGGGACAGGGCATCGACGAGCAGTACTTC
TRBD1,17,TRBV15,TRBJ1-2,-,CATSARDRLTLRYGYTF,TGTGCCACCAGCGCTAGGGACAGACTCACCCTCCGCTATGGCTACACCTTC
-,16,TRBV9,TRBJ1-6,few,CASSVAQNRGSSPLHF,TGTGCCAGCAGCGTAGCTCAGAACCGAGGAAGTTCACCCCTCCACTTT
-,14,TRBV2,TRBJ2-3,-,CASYERTFTDTQYF,TGTGCCAGCTATGAGCGGACTTTCACAGATACGCAGTATTTT
TRBD1,14,TRBV20-1,TRBJ2-3,few,CSASRQGLTDTQYF,TGCAGTGCTAGTCGACAGGGGCTCACAGATACGCAGTATTTT
-,15,TRBV4-1,TRBJ1-4,-,CASSQGGGQNEKLFF,TGCGCCAGCAGCCAAGGTGGAGGACAGAATGAAAAACTGTTTTTT
-,12,TRBV12-3/TRBV12-4,TRBJ1-2,-,CAVGELGYGYTF,TGTGCCGTTGGAGAGCTAGGCTATGGCTACACCTTC
TRBD1,16,TRBV4-2,TRBJ1-1,-,CASSQTLGQLNTEAFF,TGTGCCAGCAGCCAGACCCTGGGACAGTTGAACACTGAAGCTTTCTTT
-,15,TRBV5-1,TRBJ2-5,many,CASSPFRASRETQYF,TGCGCCAGCAGCCCCTTCCGGGCTAGTCGAGAGACCCAGTACTTC
-,16,TRBV4-2,TRBJ1-2,few,CASSQDAVGGWPGYTF,TGTGCCAGCAGCCAAGACGCGGTAGGGGGATGGCCTGGCTACACCTTC
-,14,TRBV12-3/TRBV12-4,TRBJ1-4,few,CASSLWPSNEKLFF,TGTGCCAGCAGTTTGTGGCCCTCTAATGAAAAACTGTTTTTT
TRBD1,11,TRBV30,TRBJ2-1,-,CAWGDSNEQFF,TGTGCCTGGGGGGACAGCAATGAGCAGTTCTTC
TRBD2,14,TRBV7-2,TRBJ2-7,-,CASSLGGGPYEQYF,TGTGCCAGCAGCTTGGGCGGGGGACCCTACGAGCAGTACTTC
-,16,TRBV7-9,TRBJ1-1,few,CASSPYQGRLNTEAFF,TGTGCCAGCAGCCCATATCAGGGACGGTTGAACACTGAAGCTTTCTTT
-,21,TRBV2,TRBJ1-2,-,CASSVRFPLTPGNFRPWGYTF,TGTGCCAGCAGTGTTCGCTTCCCACTCACGCCGGGGAATTTTAGGCCGTGGGGCTACACCTTC
-,13,TRBV4-1,TRBJ1-2,-,CASSQLGVRGYTF,TGCGCCAGCAGCCAGTTAGGGGTGCGTGGCTACACCTTC
-,15,TRBV3-1,TRBJ2-3,few,CASSQLTGNTDTQYF,TGTGCCAGCAGCCAACTGACAGGAAACACAGATACGCAGTATTTT
-,12,TRBV28,TRBJ2-5,few,CASSGGPRSQYF,TGTGCCAGCAGTGGAGGACCCCGGTCCCAGTACTTC
-,15,TRBV7-6,TRBJ1-4,few,CASSYGYATNEKLFF,TGTGCCAGCAGCTACGGATATGCAACTAATGAAAAACTGTTTTTT